This entry lists 4 T cell receptor beta chains sequenced from one sample in a study of T cell clonality in common variable immunodeficiency. Regarding the study as a whole: Reportedly, TCR beta sequences from common variable immunodeficiency showed fewer deletions and N-nucleotide insertions.

No cognate antigen is known for these TCRs. Only in-frame clones appear in the TCRdb table, and some are missing; sequencing was by immunoSEQ multiplex PCR. The specimen has 15,000 to 20,000 clones, none found just once. Material: peripheral blood mononuclear cells. The receptors were sampled from a human donor with common variable immunodeficiency.

This clone was observed at least ten times. The CDR3 DNA, read in part, is TGTGCCAGCAGCCCACTAGCGGGAGGCCAAGAGACC. Its protein product is CASSPLAGGQET. In full, the CDR3 is CASSPLAGGQETQYF. J is TRBJ2-5 and V is TRBV7-7; 12 nucleotides line up with TRBD2. The read stops 3 residues short of the end of the CDR3; the missing end is completed from the germline J gene. This CDR3 has 15 amino acids. Looked up from germline, CDR1 is SSHAT and CDR2 is FNYEAQ (reference sequence). Germline trimming cut 5 bases from V and 1 base from J; bases unmatched to any gene: 2. Based on the CDR3 plus reference TRBV7-7 and TRBJ2-5, the full variable domain is GAGVSQSPRYKVTKRGQDVTLRCDPISSHATLYWYQQALGQGPEFLTYFNYEAQPDKSGLPSDRFSAERPEGSISTLTIQRTEQRDSAMYRCASSPLAGGQETQYFGPGTRLLVL.

This clone has only a few counts. The DNA ends 3 residues before the CDR3 does, and the rest of the CDR3 is filled in from the germline J gene. The gene calls are TRBV5-1 and TRBJ2-1; 11 bases are a match to TRBD2. The CDR3 extends over 16 amino acids. Trimming took 5 bases from V and 6 from J; bases not matched to a gene: 10. Germline V gene lookup returns CDR1 SGHRS and CDR2 YFSETQ. CDR3 residues: CASSFLETSGSNEQFF. CDR3 DNA, as far as it was read: TGCGCCAGCAGTTTCCTTGAAACTAGCGGGAGCAATGAG.

In this sample, this clone turned up many times. Read data end 3 residues before the CDR3 end; the end is taken from the germline J gene. The rearrangement uses TRBV7-9 and TRBJ1-3; D call uncertain. Between the trimmed V and J ends, which lost 2 bases and 4 bases, there was a span of 6 bases. Germline CDR1 and CDR2: SEHNR and FQNEAQ (reference sequence). The CDR3 contains 13 residues. The CDR3 is CASSLLRGNTIYF. Incomplete CDR3 DNA: TGTGCCAGCAGCTTATTGAGGGGAAACACC.

This clone was counted ten times or more. The CDR3 end falls 3 residues outside the read, so it is completed with the germline J gene. The chain carries TRBV19 and TRBJ2-6, with a weak D call TRBD2 (6 bases). The germline V and J ends were trimmed by 6 bases and 2 bases, with 8 bases remaining between them. The germline CDR1 and CDR2 sequences are LNHDA and SQIVND (reference sequence). There are 14 residues in the CDR3. The CDR3 here is CASREGAGANVLTF. CDR3 bases read: TGTGCCAGTAGGGAGGGCGCTGGGGCCAACGTC.